These 6 T cell receptor beta chains originate from one sample sequenced in a study of blood T cell repertoires in COVID-19. The data were produced by immunoSEQ multiplex PCR, yet TCRdb's version contains in-frame clones alone and is incomplete. The profile shows 25,000 to 35,000 clones, 84% of them singletons. Sequencing input: peripheral blood. Receptors were obtained from a woman aged 80 or over with acute or convalescent COVID-19.

The chain joins TRBV24-1 to TRBJ1-1; 10 bases agree with TRBD1. This CDR3 has 13 amino acids. V lost 2 bases, J lost 12 bases, and 5 bases stayed unmatched. The germline CDR1 and CDR2 sequences are KGHDR and SFDVKD. CDR3 DNA sequence: TGTGCCACCAGTGATTCCCCGGGACAGGGGACTTTCTTT. This gives the protein CATSDSPGQGTFF.

The CDR3 protein is CASRQAAHNEQFF. The CDR3 nucleotides read TGTGCCAGTCGACAGGCCGCCCACAATGAGCAGTTCTTC. The rearrangement links TRBV13 to TRBJ2-1; weak D call: TRBD1 (6 bases). Germline V CDR1 and CDR2: PRHDT, FYEKMQ (reference sequence). The CDR3 runs to 13 residues. With 9 bases removed from V and 5 bases from J, the gap between germline ends came to 14 bases.

This chain uses TRBV7-9 with TRBJ1-5; D not resolved. The ends were cut back, 3 bases at V and 2 bases at J, with 5 bases in the middle. This CDR3 contains 13 residues. In germline, CDR1 is SEHNR, CDR2 FQNEAQ (reference sequence). CDR3 protein: CASSFSGNQPQHF. The CDR3 nucleotides are TGTGCCAGCAGCTTTTCTGGCAATCAGCCCCAGCATTTT.

The genes are TRBV5-4 and TRBJ1-1; 11 bases fit TRBD1. CDR1 SGHNT and CDR2 YYREEE come from the germline V gene (reference sequence). V lost 2 bases and J lost 3; bases outside the gene matches: 3. The CDR3 runs 15 residues. The CDR3 nucleotides read TGTGCCAGCAGCTTAGGACAGGGGGCCCACACTGAAGCTTTCTTT. It encodes CASSLGQGAHTEAFF.

This clone was picked up a small number of times. The chain uses TRBV10-3 and TRBJ1-6, with 8 bases fitting TRBD1. Germline V gene sequence: CDR1 ENHRY, CDR2 SYGVKD. The CDR3 is made up of 15 amino acids. J gave up 14 bases and V 6 bases, and 15 bases lay outside the gene matches. The CDR3 loop reads CAISGTGTGTPTLHF. DNA for the CDR3: TGTGCCATCAGCGGCACCGGGACAGGTACCCCCACCCTCCACTTT.

This rearrangement joins TRBV28 to TRBJ2-2; 8 bases align to TRBD1. This CDR3 has 14 amino acids. Trimming took 4 bases from V and 7 from J; bases not matched to a gene: 5. Germline V gives CDR1 MDHEN, CDR2 SYDVKM. CDR3 nucleotide sequence: TGTGCCAGCAGTTCCACAGGGGGAGGCGGGGAGCTGTTTTTT. Amino acid sequence: CASSSTGGGGELFF.